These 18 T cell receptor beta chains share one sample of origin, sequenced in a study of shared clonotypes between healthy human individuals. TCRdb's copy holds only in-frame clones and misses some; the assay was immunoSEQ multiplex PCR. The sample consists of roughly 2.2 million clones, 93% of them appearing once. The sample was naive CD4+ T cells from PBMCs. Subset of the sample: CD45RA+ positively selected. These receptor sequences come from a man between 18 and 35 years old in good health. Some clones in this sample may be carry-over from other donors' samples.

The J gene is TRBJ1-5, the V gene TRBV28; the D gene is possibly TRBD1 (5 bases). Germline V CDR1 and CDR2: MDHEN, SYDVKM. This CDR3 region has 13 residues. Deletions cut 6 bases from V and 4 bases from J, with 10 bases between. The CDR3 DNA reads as TGTGCCAGCAGACCCCGACAGAATCAGCCCCAGCATTTT. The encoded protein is CASRPRQNQPQHF.

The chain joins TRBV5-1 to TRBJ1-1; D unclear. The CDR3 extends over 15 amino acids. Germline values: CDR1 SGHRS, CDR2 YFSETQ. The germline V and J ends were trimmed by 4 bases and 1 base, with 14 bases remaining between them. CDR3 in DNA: TGCGCCAGCAGCGCTGCCCCGACGGGGAACACTGAAGCTTTCTTT. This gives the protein CASSAAPTGNTEAFF.

The CDR3 coding sequence is TGTGCCAGCAAAGGTCTTGGGGCCCCCGACTACAATGAGCAGTTCTTC. This encodes CASKGLGAPDYNEQFF. V gene TRBV28 combines with J gene TRBJ2-1; D is possibly TRBD1 (5 bases). The CDR3 is made up of 16 amino acids. Germline V gene lookup returns CDR1 MDHEN and CDR2 SYDVKM. V was cut by 7 bases and J by 3 bases, with 19 bases left in between.

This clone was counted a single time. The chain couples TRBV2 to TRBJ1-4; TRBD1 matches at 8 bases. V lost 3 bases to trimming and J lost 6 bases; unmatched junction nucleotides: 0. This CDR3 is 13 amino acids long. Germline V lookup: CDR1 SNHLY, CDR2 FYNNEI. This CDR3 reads CASSDRGHEKLFF. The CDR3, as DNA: TGTGCCAGCAGTGACAGGGGGCATGAAAAACTGTTTTTT.

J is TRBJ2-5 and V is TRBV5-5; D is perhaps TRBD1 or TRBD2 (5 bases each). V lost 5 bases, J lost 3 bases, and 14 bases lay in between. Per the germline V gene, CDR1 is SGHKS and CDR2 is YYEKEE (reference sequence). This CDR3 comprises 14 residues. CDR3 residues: CASSHLGTKETQYF. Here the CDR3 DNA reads TGTGCCAGCAGTCATCTCGGGACGAAAGAGACCCAGTACTTC.

The CDR3 sequence: CASSIGTSGSFNNEQFF. DNA of the CDR3: TGTGCCAGTAGTATCGGGACTAGCGGGAGCTTCAACAATGAGCAGTTCTTC. This chain connects TRBV19 to TRBJ2-1, with 14 bases lining up with TRBD2. The length of the CDR3 is 17 residues. V trimming: 3 bases; J trimming: 5 bases; junction bases outside the gene matches: 6. Germline V lookup: CDR1 LNHDA, CDR2 SQIVND (reference sequence).

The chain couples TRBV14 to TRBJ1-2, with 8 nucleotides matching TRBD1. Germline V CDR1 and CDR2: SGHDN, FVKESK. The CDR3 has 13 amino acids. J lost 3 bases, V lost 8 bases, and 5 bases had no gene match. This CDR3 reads CASAPGGDYGYTF. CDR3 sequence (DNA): TGTGCCAGCGCGCCAGGGGGCGACTATGGCTACACCTTC.

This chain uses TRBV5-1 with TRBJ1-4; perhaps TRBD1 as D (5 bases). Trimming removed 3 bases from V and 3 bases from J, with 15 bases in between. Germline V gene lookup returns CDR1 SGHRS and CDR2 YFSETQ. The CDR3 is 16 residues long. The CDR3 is CASSWAGPPANEKLFF. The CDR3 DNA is TGCGCCAGCAGCTGGGCGGGACCCCCCGCTAATGAAAAACTGTTTTTT.

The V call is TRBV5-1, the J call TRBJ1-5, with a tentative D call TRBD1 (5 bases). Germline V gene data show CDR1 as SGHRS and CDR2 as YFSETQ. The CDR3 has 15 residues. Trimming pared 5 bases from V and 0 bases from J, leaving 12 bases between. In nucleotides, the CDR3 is TGCGCCAGCAGGGAGGGGCCTAATAGCAATCAGCCCCAGCATTTT. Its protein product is CASREGPNSNQPQHF.

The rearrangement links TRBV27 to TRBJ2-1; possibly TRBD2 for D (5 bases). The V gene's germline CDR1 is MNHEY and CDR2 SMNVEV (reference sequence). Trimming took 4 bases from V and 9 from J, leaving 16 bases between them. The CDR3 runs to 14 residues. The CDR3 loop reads CASSWWAARGEQFF. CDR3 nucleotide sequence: TGTGCCAGCAGTTGGTGGGCCGCACGGGGTGAGCAGTTCTTC.

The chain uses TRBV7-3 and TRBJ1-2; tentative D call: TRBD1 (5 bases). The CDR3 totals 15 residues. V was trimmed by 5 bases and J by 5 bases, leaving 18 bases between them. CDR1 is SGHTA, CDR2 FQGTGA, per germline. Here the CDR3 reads CASSLLPGVSYGYTF. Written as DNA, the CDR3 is TGTGCCAGCAGCCTCTTGCCGGGGGTATCATATGGCTACACCTTC.

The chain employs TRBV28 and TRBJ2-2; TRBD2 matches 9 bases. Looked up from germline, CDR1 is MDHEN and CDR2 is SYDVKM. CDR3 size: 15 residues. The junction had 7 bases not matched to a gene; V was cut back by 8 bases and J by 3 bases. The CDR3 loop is CASGDLAGYTGELFF. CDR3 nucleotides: TGTGCCAGCGGGGATCTAGCGGGGTACACCGGGGAGCTGTTTTTT.

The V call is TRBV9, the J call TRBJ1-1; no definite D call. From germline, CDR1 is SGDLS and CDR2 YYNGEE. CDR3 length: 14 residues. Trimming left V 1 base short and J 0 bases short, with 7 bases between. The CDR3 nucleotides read TGTGCCAGCAGCGTACAAAGCCTGAACACTGAAGCTTTCTTT. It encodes CASSVQSLNTEAFF.

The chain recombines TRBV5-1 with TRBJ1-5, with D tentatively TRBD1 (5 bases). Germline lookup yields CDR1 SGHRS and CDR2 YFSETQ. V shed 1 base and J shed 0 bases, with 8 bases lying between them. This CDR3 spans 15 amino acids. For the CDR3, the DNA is TGCGCCAGCAGCTTGTGGGACCTTAGCAATCAGCCCCAGCATTTT. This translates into CASSLWDLSNQPQHF.

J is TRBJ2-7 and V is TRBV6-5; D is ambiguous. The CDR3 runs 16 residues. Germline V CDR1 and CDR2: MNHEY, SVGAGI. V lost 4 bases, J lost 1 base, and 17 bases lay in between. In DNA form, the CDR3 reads TGTGCCAGCAGTTCTATCAGATACGTCGGGTCCTACGAGCAGTACTTC. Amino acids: CASSSIRYVGSYEQYF.

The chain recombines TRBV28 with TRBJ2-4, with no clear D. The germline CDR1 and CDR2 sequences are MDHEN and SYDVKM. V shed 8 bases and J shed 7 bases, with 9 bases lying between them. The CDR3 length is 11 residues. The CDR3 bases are TGTGCCAGCCTCGACGGGAACATTCAGTACTTC. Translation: CASLDGNIQYF.

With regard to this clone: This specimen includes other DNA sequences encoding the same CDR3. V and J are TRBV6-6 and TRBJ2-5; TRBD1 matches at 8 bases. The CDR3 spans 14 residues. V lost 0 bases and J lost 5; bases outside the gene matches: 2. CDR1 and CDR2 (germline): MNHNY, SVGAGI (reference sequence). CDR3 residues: CASSYSRQGETQYF. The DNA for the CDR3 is TGTGCCAGCAGTTACTCGAGACAGGGGGAGACCCAGTACTTC.

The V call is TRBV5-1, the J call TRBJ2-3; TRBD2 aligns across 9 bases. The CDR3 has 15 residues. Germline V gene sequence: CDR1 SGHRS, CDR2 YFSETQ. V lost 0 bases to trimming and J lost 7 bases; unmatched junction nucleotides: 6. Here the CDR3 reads CASSLDAGGPYTQYF. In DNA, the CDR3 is TGCGCCAGCAGCTTGGACGCGGGAGGGCCGTATACGCAGTATTTT.